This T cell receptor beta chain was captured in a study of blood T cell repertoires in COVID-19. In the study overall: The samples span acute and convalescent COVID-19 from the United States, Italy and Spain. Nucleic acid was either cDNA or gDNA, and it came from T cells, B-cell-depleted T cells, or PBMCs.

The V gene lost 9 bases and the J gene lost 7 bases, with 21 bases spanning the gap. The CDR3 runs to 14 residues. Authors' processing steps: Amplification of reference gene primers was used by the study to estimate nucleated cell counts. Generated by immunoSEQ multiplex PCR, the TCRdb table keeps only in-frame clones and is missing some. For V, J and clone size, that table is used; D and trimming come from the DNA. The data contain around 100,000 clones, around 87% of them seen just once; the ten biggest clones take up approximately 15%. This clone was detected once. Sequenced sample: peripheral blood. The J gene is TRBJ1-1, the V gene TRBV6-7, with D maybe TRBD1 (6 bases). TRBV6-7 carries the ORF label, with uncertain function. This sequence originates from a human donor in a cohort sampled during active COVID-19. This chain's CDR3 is CASLIGEGGIEAFF. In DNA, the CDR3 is TGTGCCAGTCTCATTGGGGAGGGGGGCATTGAAGCTTTCTTT.